This TCR beta chain stems from a study of blood T cell repertoires in COVID-19. Across the study: The United States, Italy and Spain supplied acute and convalescent COVID-19 samples.

Germline CDR1 and CDR2: SNHLY and FYNNEI. The CDR3 contains 14 residues. The ends were cut back, 8 bases at V and 3 bases at J, with 16 bases in the middle. Authors' methods: Cell counts per sample came from amplifying reference gene primers. Libraries were prepared by immunoSEQ multiplex PCR; TCRdb keeps only in-frame clonotypes and omits some of them. V and J calls and clone size follow that table, whereas D and trimming were derived from the DNA. The table has tens of thousands of clones, 83% seen once. The V and J genes are TRBV2 and TRBJ1-1; D gene ambiguous. This TCR came from a woman aged 55-69 years with acute or convalescent COVID-19. Sequencing input: peripheral blood. Written as DNA, the CDR3 is TGTGCCAGCGATGAGAGAGGGCGCTACACTGAAGCTTTCTTT. Translation: CASDERGRYTEAFF.